This T cell receptor beta chain derives from a study of identical twins. The CDR3 extends over 14 amino acids. CDR1 is SGHTA, CDR2 FQGNSA, per germline. V was shortened by 5 bases and J by 4 bases, with 11 bases between the two germline ends. Carrying unique molecular identifiers, the cDNA also gained a universal primer site through template switching. Via MiXCR, TCRdb re-called the 5' RACE reads, giving one row per CDR3 protein. The sample has over 500,000 distinct CDR3 sequences, less than 25% seen once; the top ten hold 0.91%. The data also belong to a second study, concerning T cells expressing NK-cell markers. That paper adds: Seven donors tested HCMV-seropositive and one tested seronegative among the eight sequenced. Sorting was limited to alpha-beta TCR-expressing T cells with an anti-gamma-delta TCR antibody in several experiments.

The receptor comes from a young woman in good health. The chain employs TRBV7-2 and TRBJ1-4; TRBD1 is a possible D gene (6 bases). The material sequenced was CD4+ T cells sorted from blood. CDR3 DNA: TGTGCCAGCAGCCTAACAGGGCGTAATGAAAAACTGTTTTTT. Its translation is CASSLTGRNEKLFF.